A single count supports the clone carrying this T cell receptor beta chain. Its specificity is not known. It may be a read error: a sequence one base away is much more abundant. The data belong to a study of shared clonotypes between healthy human individuals. Whole-study findings and limits: Since donors were few, the genetic and exposure-history diversity represented was limited.

Genomic DNA of every subset was divided equally among multiple immunoSEQ plates. The protocol was immunoSEQ multiplex PCR, while the TCRdb copy is restricted to in-frame clones and leaves out a portion. The sample yields around 500,000 clones, around 85% seen once. CDR3 length: 14 residues. CDR1 and CDR2 (germline): SGHTA, FQGNSA. V was clipped by 1 base and J by 1 base, with 7 bases between them. The sequence derives from a woman in her forties in good health. Some clones in this sample may be carry-over from other donors' samples. Sequenced: PBMCs. The chain has TRBV7-2 and TRBJ1-1; D might be TRBD1 (6 bases). The CDR3: CASSLDRANTEAFF. CDR3 sequence (DNA): TGTGCCAGCAGCTTAGACAGGGCGAACACTGAAGCTTTCTTT. Combining the CDR3 with reference TRBV7-2 and TRBJ1-1 gives the whole variable domain GAGVSQSPSNKVTEKGKDVELRCDPISGHTALYWYRQSLGQGLEFLIYFQGNSAPDKSGLPSDRFSAERTGGSVSTLTIQRTQQEDSAVYLCASSLDRANTEAFFGQGTRLTVV.